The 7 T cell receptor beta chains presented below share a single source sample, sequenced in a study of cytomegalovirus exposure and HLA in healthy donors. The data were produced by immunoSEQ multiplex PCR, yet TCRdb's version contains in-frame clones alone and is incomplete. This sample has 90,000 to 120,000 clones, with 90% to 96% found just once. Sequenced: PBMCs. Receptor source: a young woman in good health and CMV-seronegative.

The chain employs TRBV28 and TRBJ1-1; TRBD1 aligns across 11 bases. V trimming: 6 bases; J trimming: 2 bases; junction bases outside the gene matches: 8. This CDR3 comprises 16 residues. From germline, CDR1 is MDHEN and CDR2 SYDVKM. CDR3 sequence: CASSRGGTGGNTEAFF. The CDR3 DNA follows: TGTGCCAGCAGCAGGGGGGGGACAGGGGGAAACACTGAAGCTTTCTTT.

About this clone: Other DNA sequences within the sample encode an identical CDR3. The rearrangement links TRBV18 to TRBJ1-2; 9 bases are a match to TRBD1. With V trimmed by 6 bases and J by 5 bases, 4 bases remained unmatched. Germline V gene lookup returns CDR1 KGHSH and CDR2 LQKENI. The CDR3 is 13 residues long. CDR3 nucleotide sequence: TGTGCCAGCTCCCCCGGACAGGGGTATGGCTACACCTTC. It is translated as CASSPGQGYGYTF.

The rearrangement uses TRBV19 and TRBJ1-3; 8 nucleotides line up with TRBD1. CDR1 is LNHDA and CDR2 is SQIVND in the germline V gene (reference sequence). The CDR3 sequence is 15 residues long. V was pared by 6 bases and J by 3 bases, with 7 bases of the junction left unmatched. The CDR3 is CASRPGTGIGNTIYF. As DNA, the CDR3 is TGTGCCAGTAGGCCCGGGACAGGAATTGGAAACACCATATATTTT.

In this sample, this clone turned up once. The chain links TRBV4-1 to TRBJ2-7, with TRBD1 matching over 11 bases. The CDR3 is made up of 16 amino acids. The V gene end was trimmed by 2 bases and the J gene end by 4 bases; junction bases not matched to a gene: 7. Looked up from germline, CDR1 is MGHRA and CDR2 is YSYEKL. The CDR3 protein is CASSQLPGQGGYEQYF. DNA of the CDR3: TGCGCCAGCAGCCAATTACCGGGACAGGGGGGATACGAGCAGTACTTC.

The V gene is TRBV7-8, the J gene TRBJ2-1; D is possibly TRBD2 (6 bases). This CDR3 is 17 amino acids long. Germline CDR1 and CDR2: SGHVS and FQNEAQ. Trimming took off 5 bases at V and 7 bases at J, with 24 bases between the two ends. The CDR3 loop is CASSLQPSGMRGNEQFF. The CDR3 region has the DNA TGTGCCAGCAGCCTCCAGCCGTCCGGAATGCGGGGTAATGAGCAGTTCTTC. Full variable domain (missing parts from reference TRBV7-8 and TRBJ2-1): GAGVSQSPRYKVAKRGQDVALRCDPISGHVSLFWYQQALGQGPEFLTYFQNEAQLDKSGLPSDRFFAERPEGSVSTLKIQRTQQEDSAVYLCASSLQPSGMRGNEQFFGPGTRLTVL.

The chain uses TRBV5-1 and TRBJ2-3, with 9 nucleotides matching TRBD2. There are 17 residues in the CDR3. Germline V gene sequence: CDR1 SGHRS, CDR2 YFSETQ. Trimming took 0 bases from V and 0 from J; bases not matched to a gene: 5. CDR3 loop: CASSLVSSGVSTDTQYF. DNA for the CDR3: TGCGCCAGCAGCTTGGTATCTAGCGGGGTCAGCACAGATACGCAGTATTTT.

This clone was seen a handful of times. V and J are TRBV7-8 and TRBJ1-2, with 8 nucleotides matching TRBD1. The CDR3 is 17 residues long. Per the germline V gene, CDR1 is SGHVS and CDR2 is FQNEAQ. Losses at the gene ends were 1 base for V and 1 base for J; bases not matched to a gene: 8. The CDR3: CASSLVIRQGINYGYTF. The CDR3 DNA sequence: TGTGCCAGCAGCTTAGTCATTAGACAGGGGATTAACTATGGCTACACCTTC. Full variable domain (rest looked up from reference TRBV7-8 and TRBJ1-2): GAGVSQSPRYKVAKRGQDVALRCDPISGHVSLFWYQQALGQGPEFLTYFQNEAQLDKSGLPSDRFFAERPEGSVSTLKIQRTQQEDSAVYLCASSLVIRQGINYGYTFGSGTRLTVV.